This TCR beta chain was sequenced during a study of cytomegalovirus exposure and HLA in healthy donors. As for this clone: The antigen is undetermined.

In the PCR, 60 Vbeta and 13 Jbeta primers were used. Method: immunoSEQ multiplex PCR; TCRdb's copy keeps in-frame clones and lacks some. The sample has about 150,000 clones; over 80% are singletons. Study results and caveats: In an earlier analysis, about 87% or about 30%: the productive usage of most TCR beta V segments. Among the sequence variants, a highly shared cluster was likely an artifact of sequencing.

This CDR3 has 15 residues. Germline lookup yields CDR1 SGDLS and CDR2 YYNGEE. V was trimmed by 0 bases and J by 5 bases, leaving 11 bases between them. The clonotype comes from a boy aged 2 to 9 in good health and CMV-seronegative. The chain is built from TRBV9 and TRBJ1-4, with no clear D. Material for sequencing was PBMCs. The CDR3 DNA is TGTGCCAGCAGCGTAGGGGGAGGCATAAATGAAAAACTGTTTTTT. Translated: CASSVGGGINEKLFF. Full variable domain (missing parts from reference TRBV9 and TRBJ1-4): DSGVTQTPKHLITATGQRVTLRCSPRSGDLSVYWYQQSLDQGLQFLIQYYNGEERAKGNILERFSAQQFPDLHSELNLSSLELGDSALYFCASSVGGGINEKLFFGSGTQLSVL.